This T cell receptor beta chain came from a study of identical twins (dated by TCRdb to 2016 to 2017). As for the study more broadly: The study deep-sequenced TCR alpha and beta repertoires from monozygotic twins, unrelated adults of various ages and cord blood to test whether fetal clonotypes persist. To rule out contamination, the twin experiments were replicated at different times with different library preparation protocols.

The library came from 5' RACE. The sequencer was an Illumina HiSeq 2000. A universal primer binding site was introduced by template switching, and a unique molecular identifier was present in the final cDNA, enabling accurate counting of TCR cDNA molecules. First-strand cDNA for TCR alpha and beta chains was synthesized from specific primers in the conserved constant-segment region. To control for contamination, every cDNA library was double barcoded, receiving both a SMART-Mk sample barcode and Illumina barcodes. TruSeq adapter sequences, together with Illumina sample barcodes, were added in two successive PCR steps. TCR alpha and beta cDNA libraries were sequenced on the Illumina HiSeq platform with custom primers. Concerning the study's data processing: MiGEC processed the raw reads to extract unique molecular identifiers, while MiXCR was used to determine the CDR3 positions. For each individual, recombination models were inferred using an EM algorithm with the repgenHMM and IGoR tools. Shared clonotype analysis was performed with the tcR package in R, normalizing sharing by the product of cloneset sizes. To study raw recombination without the effects of thymic and clonal selection, out-of-frame nonproductive sequences were analyzed. The raw public data were reprocessed by TCRdb itself: fastp quality trimming at Q25, MiXCR clonotype calling, in-frame beta chains only. One record per CDR3 amino acid sequence lists the most common genes and DNA. The V and J calls reflect TCRdb's pipeline rather than the authors' work. The sample data list 750,000 to 950,000 distinct CDR3 sequences, and approximately 13% of these were observed just once. The ten largest clonotypes hold around 1.5% of the sample.

Every donor in the study was a healthy Caucasian. Three pairs of female monozygotic twins, all aged roughly 18 to 29 years, made up the twin cohort. The RNA used for TCR libraries was isolated from peripheral blood mononuclear cells. Overall study results and their limits: Zero-insertion analyses could be partly confounded by invariant T cells such as MAIT and iNKT, although diverse VJ usage argued against such confounding for most clonotypes. Because the same donors could not be followed over many years, conclusions were based on cross-sectional statistical analysis. Compared with coincidental sharing between unrelated individuals, an excess of low generation-probability sequences was observed among out-of-frame TCR alpha sequences shared between twins. In beta out-of-frame sequences, excess twin sharing was weaker, because having fewer shared sequences lowered the signal-to-noise ratio. Abundant cord blood beta clonotypes had fewer insertions, young adult naive repertoires showed a similar but weaker trend, and memory repertoires showed no such trend. In monozygotic twins, recombination models systematically underestimated out-of-frame TCR alpha sharing, but the models matched the sharing seen between unrelated individuals.

The junction shows trimming of 6 bases on V and 5 bases on J, plus 31 bases between the germline ends. The germline V gene (reference sequence) supplies CDR1 MNHEY and CDR2 SMNVEV. From its cysteine to its phenylalanine, the CDR3 spans 20 amino acids. The CDR3 DNA has 60 bases and is translated from base 1. The sample holds a few counts of this clonotype. Its cognate antigen has yet to be identified. Base qualities are not recorded, but no much larger clone differs from it by a single base. These data were also reused for a study on yellow fever vaccine responses in identical twins. The second paper further reports: The T cell response to vaccination in identical twins was reported by the authors to appear partly convergent and partly personalized. In the study, vaccine-responding T cell clones were precisely tracked in identical twins.

The sequencing sample was made of PBMCs. The receptor was derived from a woman aged 18-35 years in good health. Here the chain combines TRBV27 and TRBJ2-2; the D gene is perhaps TRBD1, from 6 matching bases. The nucleotide sequence reads as follows: TGTGCCAGCAGCCGAGAAGACAGGCTAGGGGTAGAATCAAGGACCGGGGAGCTGTTTTTT. This is translated as CASSREDRLGVESRTGELFF.